This T cell receptor (beta chain) was sequenced during a study of cytomegalovirus exposure and HLA in healthy donors. Study-wide points: Sequencing had likely introduced a cluster of highly shared sequence variants as an artifact. The majority of CMV-associated TCR beta chains were reported as apparently HLA-restricted in a later analysis. The sole available immune exposure information was CMV serostatus.

This CDR3 comprises 14 residues. In germline, CDR1 is SGDLS, CDR2 YYNGEE. V was trimmed by 1 base and J by 1 base, leaving 8 bases between them. These donors, healthy bone marrow donors, were studied. The PCR used 60 Vbeta and 13 Jbeta primers. TCRdb's table, derived via immunoSEQ multiplex PCR, lists solely in-frame clones and lacks some. The top ten hold 0.71% of the sample, which has about 220,000 clones, approximately 80% seen once. On this clone: Its antigen is currently unknown.

The origin of this receptor is a boy aged 2 to 9 in good health and CMV-seronegative. Specimen: PBMCs. The chain employs TRBV9 and TRBJ1-1; no clear D. CDR3: CASSVSDTNTEAFF. As DNA, the CDR3 is TGTGCCAGCAGCGTATCCGACACGAACACTGAAGCTTTCTTT.